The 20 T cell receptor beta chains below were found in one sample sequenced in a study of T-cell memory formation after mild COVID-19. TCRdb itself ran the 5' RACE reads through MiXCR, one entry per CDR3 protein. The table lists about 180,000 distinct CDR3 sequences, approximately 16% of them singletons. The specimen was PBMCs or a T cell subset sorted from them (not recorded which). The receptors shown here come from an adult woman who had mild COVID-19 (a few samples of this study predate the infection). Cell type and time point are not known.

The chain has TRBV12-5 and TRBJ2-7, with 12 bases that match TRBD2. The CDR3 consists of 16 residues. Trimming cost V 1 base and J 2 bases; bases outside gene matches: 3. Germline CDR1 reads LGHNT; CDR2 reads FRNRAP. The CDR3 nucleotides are TGTGCTAGTGGTTTGGCTGCTAGCGGGAGGGCCTACGAGCAGTACTTC. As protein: CASGLAASGRAYEQYF.

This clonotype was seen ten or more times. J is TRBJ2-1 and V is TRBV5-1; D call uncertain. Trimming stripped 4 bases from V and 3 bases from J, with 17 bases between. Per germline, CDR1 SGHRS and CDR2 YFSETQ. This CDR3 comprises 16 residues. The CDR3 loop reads CASSPDAHSVYNEQFF. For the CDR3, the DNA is TGCGCCAGCAGCCCGGACGCACACTCCGTCTACAATGAGCAGTTCTTC.

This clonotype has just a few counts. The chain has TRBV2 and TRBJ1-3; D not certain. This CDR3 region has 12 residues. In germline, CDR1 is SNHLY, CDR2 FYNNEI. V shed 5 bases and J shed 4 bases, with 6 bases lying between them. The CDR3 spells CASSLEGNTIYF. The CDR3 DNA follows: TGTGCCAGCAGTCTGGAAGGAAACACCATATATTTT.

DNA for the CDR3: TGTGCCATCAGTGTGGGGGGGCCGGAGACCCAGTACTTC. This encodes CAISVGGPETQYF. The J gene is TRBJ2-5, the V gene TRBV10-3; the D gene is possibly TRBD2 (7 bases). The V gene's germline CDR1 is ENHRY and CDR2 SYGVKD. This CDR3 contains 13 residues. V gave up 4 bases and J gave up 5 bases, with 11 bases separating them.

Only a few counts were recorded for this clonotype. The CDR3 DNA reads as TGTGCCAGCAGCTTAGGGCAGGGAGGTGGATATGGCTACACCTTC. Amino acid sequence: CASSLGQGGGYGYTF. The chain joins TRBV7-9 to TRBJ1-2; D is possibly TRBD1 (5 bases). V lost 1 base, J lost 5 bases, and 14 bases lay in between. From germline, CDR1 is SEHNR and CDR2 FQNEAQ (reference sequence). CDR3 length: 15 amino acids.

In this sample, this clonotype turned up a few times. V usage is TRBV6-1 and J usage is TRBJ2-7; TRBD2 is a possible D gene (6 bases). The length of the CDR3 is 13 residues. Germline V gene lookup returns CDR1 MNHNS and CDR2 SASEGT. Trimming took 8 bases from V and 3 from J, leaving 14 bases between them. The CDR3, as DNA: TGTGCCAGCTCCGGGACTGTGCGCTACGAGCAGTACTTC. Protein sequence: CASSGTVRYEQYF.

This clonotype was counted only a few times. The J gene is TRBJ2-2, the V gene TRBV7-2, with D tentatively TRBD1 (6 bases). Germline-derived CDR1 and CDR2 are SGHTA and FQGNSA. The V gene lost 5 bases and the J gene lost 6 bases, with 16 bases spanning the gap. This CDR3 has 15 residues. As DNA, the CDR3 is TGTGCCAGCAGCAAAATGGGGGCTAGGGCCGGGGAGCTGTTTTTT. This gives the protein CASSKMGARAGELFF.

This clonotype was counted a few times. CDR3 in DNA: TGTGCCAGCAGCAAATCACGGGGCAGGCCCTACGAGCAGTACTTC. Translating it yields CASSKSRGRPYEQYF. V usage is TRBV9 and J usage is TRBJ2-7, with D possibly being TRBD1 or TRBD2 (5 bases each). The CDR3 spans 15 residues. Germline V gene sequence: CDR1 SGDLS, CDR2 YYNGEE. Trimming took off 4 bases at V and 2 bases at J, with 16 bases between the two ends.

The CDR3 here is CATSDRDRAEQYF. CDR3 bases: TGTGCCACCAGCGACCGGGACCGGGCCGAGCAGTACTTC. The chain links TRBV15 to TRBJ2-7; the D call may be TRBD1 or TRBD2 (5 bases each). The CDR3 totals 13 residues. Germline CDR1 reads LNHNV; CDR2 reads YYDKDF (reference sequence). Trimming shortened V by 5 bases and J by 6 bases, and 14 bases separated the two germline ends.

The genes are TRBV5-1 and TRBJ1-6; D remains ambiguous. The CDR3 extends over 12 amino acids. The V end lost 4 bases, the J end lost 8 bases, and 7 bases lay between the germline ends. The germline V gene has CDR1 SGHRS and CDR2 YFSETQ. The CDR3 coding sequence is TGCGCCAGCAGCCCGGATTATTCACCCCTCCACTTT. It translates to CASSPDYSPLHF.

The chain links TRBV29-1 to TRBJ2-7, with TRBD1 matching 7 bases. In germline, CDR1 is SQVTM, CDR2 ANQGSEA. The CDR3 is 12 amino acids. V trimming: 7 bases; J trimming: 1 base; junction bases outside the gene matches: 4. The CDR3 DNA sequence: TGCAGCGCCCTGGGACAGTCCTACGAGCAGTACTTC. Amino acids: CSALGQSYEQYF.

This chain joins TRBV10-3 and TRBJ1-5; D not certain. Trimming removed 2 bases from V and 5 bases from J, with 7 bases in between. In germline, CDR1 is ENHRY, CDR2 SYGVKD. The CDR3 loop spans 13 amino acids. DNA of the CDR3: TGTGCCATCAGTGAGGCGGGGTATCAGCCCCAGCATTTT. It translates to CAISEAGYQPQHF.

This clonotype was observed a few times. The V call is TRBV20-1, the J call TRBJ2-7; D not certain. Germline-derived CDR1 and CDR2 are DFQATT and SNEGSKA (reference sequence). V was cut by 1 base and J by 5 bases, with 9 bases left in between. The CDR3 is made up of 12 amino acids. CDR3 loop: CSARVGRHEQYF. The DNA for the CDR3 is TGCAGTGCTAGAGTTGGAAGGCACGAGCAGTACTTC.

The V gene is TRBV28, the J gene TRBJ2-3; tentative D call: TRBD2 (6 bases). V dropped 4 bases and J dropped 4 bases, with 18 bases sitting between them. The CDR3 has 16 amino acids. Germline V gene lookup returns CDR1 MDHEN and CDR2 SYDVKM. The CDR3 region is CASSSAARELADTQYF. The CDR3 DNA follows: TGTGCCAGCAGTTCAGCGGCTCGGGAGCTCGCAGATACGCAGTATTTT.

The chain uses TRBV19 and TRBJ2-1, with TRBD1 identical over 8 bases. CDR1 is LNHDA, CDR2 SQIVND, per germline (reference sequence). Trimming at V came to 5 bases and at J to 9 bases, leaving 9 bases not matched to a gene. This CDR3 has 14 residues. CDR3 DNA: TGTGCCAGTAGTGCCGGGACAGGTGGTAGTGAGCAGTTCTTC. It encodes CASSAGTGGSEQFF.

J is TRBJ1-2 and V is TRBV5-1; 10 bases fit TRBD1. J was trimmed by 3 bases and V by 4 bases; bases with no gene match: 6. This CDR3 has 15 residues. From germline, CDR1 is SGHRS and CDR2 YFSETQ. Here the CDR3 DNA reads TGCGCCAGCAGCGCGGGACAGGGGTCCTACTATGGCTACACCTTC. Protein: CASSAGQGSYYGYTF.

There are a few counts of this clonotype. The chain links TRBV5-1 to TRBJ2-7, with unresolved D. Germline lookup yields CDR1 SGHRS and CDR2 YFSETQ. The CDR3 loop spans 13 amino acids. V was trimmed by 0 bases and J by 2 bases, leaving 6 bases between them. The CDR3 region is CASSLERTYEQYF. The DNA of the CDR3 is TGCGCCAGCAGCTTGGAACGAACCTACGAGCAGTACTTC.

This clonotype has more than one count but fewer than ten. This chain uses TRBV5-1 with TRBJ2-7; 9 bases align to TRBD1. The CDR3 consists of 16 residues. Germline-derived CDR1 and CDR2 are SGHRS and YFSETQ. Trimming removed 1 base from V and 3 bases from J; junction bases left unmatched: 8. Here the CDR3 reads CASSLNAGTGIYEQYF. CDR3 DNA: TGCGCCAGCAGCTTGAATGCCGGGACAGGGATCTACGAGCAGTACTTC.

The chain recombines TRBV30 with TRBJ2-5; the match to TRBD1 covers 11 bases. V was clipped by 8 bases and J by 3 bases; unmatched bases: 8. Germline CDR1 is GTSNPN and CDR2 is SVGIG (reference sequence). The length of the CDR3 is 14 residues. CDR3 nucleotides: TGTGCCCGTGGGACAGGGGGGAAGAAAGAGACCCAGTACTTC. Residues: CARGTGGKKETQYF.

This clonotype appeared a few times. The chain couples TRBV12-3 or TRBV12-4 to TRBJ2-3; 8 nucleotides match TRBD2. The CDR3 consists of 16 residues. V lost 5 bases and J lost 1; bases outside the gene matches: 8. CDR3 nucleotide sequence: TGTGCCAGCAGTCCCAATAGCGGGGAAGGCACAGATACGCAGTATTTT. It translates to CASSPNSGEGTDTQYF.